This T cell receptor beta chain was sequenced during a study of T cells after yellow fever vaccination. General study results and limits: The secondary response showed a weaker magnitude and a faster peak, day 5 versus 15.

In regard to this clonotype: The antigen is unknown.

The CDR3 contains 16 residues. CDR1 and CDR2 (germline): LGHNA, YSLEER. Trimming removed 0 bases from V and 1 base from J; junction bases left unmatched: 5. UMIs and a universal primer site were added when TCR cDNA was made by 5'RACE template switching. Each CDR3 protein is one row after TCRdb ran MiXCR on the 5' RACE reads. Of 610,000 or so distinct CDR3 sequences in the sample, about 12% were seen once. The chain has TRBV4-3 and TRBJ2-7; 8 positions agree with TRBD2. This TCR derives from a man aged 25-45 years who received the YFV17D yellow fever vaccine. The input for sequencing was PBMCs, taken on the day of the yellow fever booster vaccination. CDR3 in amino acids: CASSQDRVAGSYEQYF. CDR3 sequence (DNA): TGCGCCAGCAGCCAAGATAGAGTAGCGGGATCCTACGAGCAGTACTTC.